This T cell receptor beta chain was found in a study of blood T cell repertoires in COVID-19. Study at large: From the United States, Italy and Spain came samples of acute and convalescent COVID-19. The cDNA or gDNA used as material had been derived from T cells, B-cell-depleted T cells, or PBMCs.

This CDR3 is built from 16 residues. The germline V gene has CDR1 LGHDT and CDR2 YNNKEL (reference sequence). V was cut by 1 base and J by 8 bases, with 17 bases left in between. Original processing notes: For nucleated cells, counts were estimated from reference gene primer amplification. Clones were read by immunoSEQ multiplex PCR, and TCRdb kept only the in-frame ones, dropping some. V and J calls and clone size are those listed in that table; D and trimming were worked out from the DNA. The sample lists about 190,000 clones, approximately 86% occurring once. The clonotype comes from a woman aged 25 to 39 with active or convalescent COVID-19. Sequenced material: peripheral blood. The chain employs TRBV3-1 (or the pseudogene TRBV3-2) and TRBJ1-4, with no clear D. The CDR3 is CASSQAIDRPREKLFF. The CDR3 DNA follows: TGTGCCAGCAGCCAAGCAATTGATAGACCGAGGGAAAAACTGTTTTTT.